The clone carrying this TCR beta chain appeared a few times. No antigen is known for it. The record originates from a study of T cell repertoires in cytomegalovirus infection. As for the study in general: Matching HLA type, along with CMV infection, was indicated by public TCR beta signatures. Findings and caveats of the study: The cumulative frequency of public TCR beta families distinguished individuals who carried CMV together with the relevant HLA.

Germline V gene sequence: CDR1 SGHDT, CDR2 YYEEEE. V dropped 4 bases and J dropped 4; count of bases not matched to a gene: 8. CDR3 length: 15 residues. TCRdb ran MiXCR on the reads and lists one entry per CDR3 protein. The repertoire holds approximately 500,000 distinct CDR3 sequences, with 26% as singletons. The sequencing sample was made of PBMCs. The chain employs TRBV5-6 and TRBJ2-1, with 7 nucleotides matching TRBD2. The TCR sequence derives from a human donor in good health (CMV status not recorded). Some clones in this sample may be carry-over from other donors' samples. CDR3 DNA sequence: TGTGCCAGCAGCATCGGGACTACCCAGTACAATGAGCAGTTCTTC. Amino acids: CASSIGTTQYNEQFF.